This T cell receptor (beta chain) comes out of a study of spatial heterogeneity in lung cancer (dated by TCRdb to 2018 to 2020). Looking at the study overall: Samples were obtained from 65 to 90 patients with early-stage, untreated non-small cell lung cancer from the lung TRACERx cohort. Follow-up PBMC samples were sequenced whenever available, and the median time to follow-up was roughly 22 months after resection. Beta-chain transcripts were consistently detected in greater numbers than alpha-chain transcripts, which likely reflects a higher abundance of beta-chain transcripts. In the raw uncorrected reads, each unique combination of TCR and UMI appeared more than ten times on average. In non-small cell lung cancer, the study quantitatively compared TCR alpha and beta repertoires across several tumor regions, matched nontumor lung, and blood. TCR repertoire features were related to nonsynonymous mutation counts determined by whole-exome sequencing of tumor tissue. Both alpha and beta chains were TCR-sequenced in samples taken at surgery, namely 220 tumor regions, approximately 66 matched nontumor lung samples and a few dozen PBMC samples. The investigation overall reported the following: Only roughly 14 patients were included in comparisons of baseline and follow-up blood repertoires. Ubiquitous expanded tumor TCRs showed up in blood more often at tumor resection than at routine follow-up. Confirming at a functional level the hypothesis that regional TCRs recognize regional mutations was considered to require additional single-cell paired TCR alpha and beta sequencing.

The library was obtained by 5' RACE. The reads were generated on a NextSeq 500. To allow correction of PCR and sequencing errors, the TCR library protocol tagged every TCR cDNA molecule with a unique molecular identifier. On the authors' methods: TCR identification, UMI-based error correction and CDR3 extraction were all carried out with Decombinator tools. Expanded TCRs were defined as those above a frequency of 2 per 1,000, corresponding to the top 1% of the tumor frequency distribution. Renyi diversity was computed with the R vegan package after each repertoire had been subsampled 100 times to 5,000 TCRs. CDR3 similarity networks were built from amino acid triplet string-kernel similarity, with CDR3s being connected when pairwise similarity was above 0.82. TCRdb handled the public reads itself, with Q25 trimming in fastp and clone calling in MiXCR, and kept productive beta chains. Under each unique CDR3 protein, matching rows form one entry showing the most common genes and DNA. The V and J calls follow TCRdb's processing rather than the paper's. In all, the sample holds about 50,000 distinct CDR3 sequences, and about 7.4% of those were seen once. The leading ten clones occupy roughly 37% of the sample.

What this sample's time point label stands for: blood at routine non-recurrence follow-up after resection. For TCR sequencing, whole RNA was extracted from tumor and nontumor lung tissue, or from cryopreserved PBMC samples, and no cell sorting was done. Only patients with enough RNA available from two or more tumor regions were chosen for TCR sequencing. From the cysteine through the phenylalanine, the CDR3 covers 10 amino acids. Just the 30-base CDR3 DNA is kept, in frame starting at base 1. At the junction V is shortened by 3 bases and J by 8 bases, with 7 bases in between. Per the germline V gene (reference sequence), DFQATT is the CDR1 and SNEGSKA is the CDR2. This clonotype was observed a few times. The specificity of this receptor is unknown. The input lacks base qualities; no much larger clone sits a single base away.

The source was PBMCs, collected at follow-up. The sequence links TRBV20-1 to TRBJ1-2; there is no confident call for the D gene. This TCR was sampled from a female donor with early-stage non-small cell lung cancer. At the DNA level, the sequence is TGCAGTGCTAGGGACCGGGGCTACACCTTC. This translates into CSARDRGYTF.